The entry below describes one T cell receptor beta chain. Antigen: not known. Those who donated were healthy bone marrow donors. CDR3 length: 13 amino acids. Trimming pared 6 bases from V and 8 bases from J, leaving 11 bases between. Germline V gives CDR1 MRHNA, CDR2 SNTAGT. This sample stems from a study of cytomegalovirus exposure and HLA in healthy donors. Overall study context: Early released data had tens of millions of unique TCRs, all coming from HLA-typed donors. Study results and limitations: Immune exposure data for these donors was limited to CMV serostatus. A list of around 150 TCR beta chains associated with cytomegalovirus was given.

The study ran its PCR with 60 Vbeta and 13 Jbeta primers. Clones were sequenced by immunoSEQ multiplex PCR, and TCRdb holds only the in-frame ones, with some missing. The data hold about 170,000 clones, with roughly 67% observed a single time. This TCR derives from a woman aged 18-29 years in good health and CMV-seropositive. The sample consisted of PBMCs. J is TRBJ1-6 and V is TRBV6-4; D is unresolved. DNA of the CDR3: TGTGCCAGCAGCCCGGAGGTGGATTCACCCCTCCACTTT. Protein product: CASSPEVDSPLHF.